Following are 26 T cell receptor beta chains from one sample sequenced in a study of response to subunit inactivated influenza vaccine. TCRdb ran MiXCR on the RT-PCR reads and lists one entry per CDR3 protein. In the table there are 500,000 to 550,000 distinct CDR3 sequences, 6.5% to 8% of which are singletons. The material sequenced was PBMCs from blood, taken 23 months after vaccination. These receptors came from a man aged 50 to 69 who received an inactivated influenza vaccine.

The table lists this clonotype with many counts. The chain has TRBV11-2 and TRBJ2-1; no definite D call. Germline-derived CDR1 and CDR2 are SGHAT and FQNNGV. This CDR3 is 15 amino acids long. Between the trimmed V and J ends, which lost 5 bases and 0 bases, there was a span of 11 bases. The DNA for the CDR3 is TGTGCCAGCAGCCCTAACCTGGGCTCCTACAATGAGCAGTTCTTC. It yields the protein CASSPNLGSYNEQFF.

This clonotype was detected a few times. CDR3 protein: CASSRDRGDTEAFF. CDR3 sequence (DNA): TGTGCCAGCAGCCGGGACAGGGGAGACACTGAAGCTTTCTTT. J is TRBJ1-1 and V is TRBV2; 10 bases map to TRBD1. The ends lost 6 bases at V and 3 bases at J; junction bases unmatched: 4. CDR1 is SNHLY and CDR2 is FYNNEI in the germline V gene. CDR3 size: 14 residues.

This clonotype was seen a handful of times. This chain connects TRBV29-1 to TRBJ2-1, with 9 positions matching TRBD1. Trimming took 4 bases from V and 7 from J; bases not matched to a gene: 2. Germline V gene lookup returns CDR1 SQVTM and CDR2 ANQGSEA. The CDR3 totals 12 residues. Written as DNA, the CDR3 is TGCAGCGTTGCGGGACAGGGTAATGAGCAGTTCTTC. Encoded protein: CSVAGQGNEQFF.

The CDR3 bases are TGTGCCAGCAGCCACGGGACTAGCGGGAGGGTTCGCGAGCAGTACTTC. Translation gives CASSHGTSGRVREQYF. This chain links TRBV11-2 with TRBJ2-7, with 16 bases lining up with TRBD2. Germline loops: CDR1 SGHAT, CDR2 FQNNGV. The CDR3 is 16 residues long. V lost 5 bases to trimming and J lost 6 bases; unmatched junction nucleotides: 7.

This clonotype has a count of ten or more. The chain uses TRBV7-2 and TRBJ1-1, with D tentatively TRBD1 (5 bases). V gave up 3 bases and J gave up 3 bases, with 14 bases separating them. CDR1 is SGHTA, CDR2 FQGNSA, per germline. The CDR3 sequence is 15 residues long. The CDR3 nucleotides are TGTGCCAGCAGCTTGCTGGGGCAGGGCCACACTGAAGCTTTCTTT. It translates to CASSLLGQGHTEAFF.

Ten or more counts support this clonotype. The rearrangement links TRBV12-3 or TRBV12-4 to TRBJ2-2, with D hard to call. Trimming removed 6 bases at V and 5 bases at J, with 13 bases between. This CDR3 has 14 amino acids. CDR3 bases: TGTGCCAGCAGCCCGAATACCAGGACCGGGGAGCTGTTTTTT. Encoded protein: CASSPNTRTGELFF.

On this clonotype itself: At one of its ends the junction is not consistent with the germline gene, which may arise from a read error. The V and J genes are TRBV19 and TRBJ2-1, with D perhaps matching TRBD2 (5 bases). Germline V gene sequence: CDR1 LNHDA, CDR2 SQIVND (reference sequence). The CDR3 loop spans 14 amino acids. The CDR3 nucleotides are TGTGCCAGTAGTATAGGAGGGAACTACCATGAGCAGTTCTTC. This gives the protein CASSIGGNYHEQFF.

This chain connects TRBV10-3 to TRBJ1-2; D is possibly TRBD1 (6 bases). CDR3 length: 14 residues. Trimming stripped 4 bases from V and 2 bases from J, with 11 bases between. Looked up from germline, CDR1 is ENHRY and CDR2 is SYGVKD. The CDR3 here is CAISGTQGNYGYTF. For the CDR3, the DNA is TGTGCCATCAGTGGTACCCAGGGGAACTATGGCTACACCTTC.

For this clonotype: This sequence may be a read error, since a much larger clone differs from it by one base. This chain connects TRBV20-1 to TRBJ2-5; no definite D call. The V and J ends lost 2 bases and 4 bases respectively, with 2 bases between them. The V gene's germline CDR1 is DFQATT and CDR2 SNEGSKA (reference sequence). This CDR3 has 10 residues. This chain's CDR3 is CSARIETQYF. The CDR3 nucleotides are TGCAGTGCTAGAATAGAGACCCAGTACTTC.

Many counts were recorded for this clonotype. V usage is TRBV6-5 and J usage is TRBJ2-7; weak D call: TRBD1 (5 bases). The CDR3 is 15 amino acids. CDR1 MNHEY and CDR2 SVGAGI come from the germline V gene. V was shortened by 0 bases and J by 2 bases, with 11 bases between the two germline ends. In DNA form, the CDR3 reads TGTGCCAGCAGTTACTCGGCCAGGGCCGCCTACGAGCAGTACTTC. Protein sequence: CASSYSARAAYEQYF.

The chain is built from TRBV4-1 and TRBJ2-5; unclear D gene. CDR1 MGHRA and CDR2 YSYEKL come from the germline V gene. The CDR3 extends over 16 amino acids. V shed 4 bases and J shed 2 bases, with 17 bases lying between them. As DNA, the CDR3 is TGCGCCAGCAGCCGGGGTGAGGCCTCCCCTCAAGAGACCCAGTACTTC. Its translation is CASSRGEASPQETQYF.

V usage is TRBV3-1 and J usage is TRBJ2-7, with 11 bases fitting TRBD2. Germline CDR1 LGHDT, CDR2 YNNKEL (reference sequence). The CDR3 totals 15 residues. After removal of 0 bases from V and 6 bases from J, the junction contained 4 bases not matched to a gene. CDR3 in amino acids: CASSQDRLAGREQYF. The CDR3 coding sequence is TGTGCCAGCAGCCAAGATCGACTAGCGGGACGCGAGCAGTACTTC.

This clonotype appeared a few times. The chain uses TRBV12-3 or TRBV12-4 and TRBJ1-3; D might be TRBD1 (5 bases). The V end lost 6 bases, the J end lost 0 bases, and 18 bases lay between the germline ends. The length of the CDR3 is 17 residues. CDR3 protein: CASRSGTAFLSGNTIYF. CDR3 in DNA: TGTGCCAGCAGGTCCGGGACGGCCTTCCTCTCTGGAAACACCATATATTTT.

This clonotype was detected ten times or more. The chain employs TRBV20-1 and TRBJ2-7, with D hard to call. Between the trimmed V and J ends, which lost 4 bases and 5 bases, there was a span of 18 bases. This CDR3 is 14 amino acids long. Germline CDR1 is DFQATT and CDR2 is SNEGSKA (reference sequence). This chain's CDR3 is CSAKDLDPVDEQYF. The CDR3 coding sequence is TGCAGTGCTAAAGACCTAGATCCTGTCGACGAGCAGTACTTC.

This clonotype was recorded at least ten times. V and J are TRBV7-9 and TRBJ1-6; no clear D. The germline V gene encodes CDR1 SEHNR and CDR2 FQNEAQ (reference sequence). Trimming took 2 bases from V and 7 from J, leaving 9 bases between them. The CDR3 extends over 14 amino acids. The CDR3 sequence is CASSLQDSNSPLHF. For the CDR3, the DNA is TGTGCCAGCAGCTTACAGGATAGCAATTCACCCCTCCACTTT.

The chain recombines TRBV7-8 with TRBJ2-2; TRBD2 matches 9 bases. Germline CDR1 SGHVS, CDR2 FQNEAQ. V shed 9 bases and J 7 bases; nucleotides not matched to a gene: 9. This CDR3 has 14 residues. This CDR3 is CASSPRGGHGELFF. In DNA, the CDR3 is TGTGCCAGTAGCCCGCGGGGGGGCCACGGGGAGCTGTTTTTT.

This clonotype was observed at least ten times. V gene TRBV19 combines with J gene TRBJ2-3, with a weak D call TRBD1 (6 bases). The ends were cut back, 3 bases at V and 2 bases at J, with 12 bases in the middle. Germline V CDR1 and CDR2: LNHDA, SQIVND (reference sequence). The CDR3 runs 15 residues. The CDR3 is CASSMGAGLTDTQYF. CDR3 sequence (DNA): TGTGCCAGTAGTATGGGGGCTGGGCTCACAGATACGCAGTATTTT.

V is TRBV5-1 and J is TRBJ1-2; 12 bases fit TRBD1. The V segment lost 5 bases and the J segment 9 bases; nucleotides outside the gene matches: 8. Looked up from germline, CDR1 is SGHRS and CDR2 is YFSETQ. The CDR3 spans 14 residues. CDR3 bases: TGCGCCAGCAGTCCGGGACAGGGGGCGTCGAGCTACACCTTC. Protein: CASSPGQGASSYTF. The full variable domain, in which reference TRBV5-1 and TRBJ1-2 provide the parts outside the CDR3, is KAGVTQTPRYLIKTRGQQVTLSCSPISGHRSVSWYQQTPGQGLQFLFEYFSETQRNKGNFPGRFSGRQFSNSRSEMNVSTLELGDSALYLCASSPGQGASSYTFGSGTRLTVV.

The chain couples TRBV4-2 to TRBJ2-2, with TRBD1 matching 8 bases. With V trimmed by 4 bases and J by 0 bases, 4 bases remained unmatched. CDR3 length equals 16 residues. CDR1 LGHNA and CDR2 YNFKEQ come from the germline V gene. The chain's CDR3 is CASSPKGQANTGELFF. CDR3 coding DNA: TGTGCCAGCAGCCCGAAGGGACAGGCGAACACCGGGGAGCTGTTTTTT.

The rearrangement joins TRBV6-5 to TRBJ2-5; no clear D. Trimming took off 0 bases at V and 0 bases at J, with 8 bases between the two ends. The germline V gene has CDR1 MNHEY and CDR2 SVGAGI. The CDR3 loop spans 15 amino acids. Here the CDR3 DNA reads TGTGCCAGCAGTTACTCCTTAGGGTACCAAGAGACCCAGTACTTC. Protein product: CASSYSLGYQETQYF.

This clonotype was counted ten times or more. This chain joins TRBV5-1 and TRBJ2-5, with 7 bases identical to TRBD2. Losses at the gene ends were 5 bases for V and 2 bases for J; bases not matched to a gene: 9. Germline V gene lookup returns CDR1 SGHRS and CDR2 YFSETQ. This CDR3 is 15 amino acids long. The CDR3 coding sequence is TGCGCCAGCAGGCCAGGGCTAGCGGCACAAGAGACCCAGTACTTC. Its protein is CASRPGLAAQETQYF.

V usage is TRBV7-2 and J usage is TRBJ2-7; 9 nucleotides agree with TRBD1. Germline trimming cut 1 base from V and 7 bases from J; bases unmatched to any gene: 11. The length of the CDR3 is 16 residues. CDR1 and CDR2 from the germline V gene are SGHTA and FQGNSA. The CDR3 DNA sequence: TGTGCCAGCAGCTTAGGGTTTACAGGGGGCGGTCGGGAGCAGTACTTC. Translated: CASSLGFTGGGREQYF.

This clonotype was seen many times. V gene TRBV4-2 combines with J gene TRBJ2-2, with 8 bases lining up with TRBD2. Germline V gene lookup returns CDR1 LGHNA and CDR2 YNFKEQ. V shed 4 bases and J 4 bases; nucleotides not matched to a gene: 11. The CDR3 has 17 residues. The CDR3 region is CASSLPPDREGTGELFF. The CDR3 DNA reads TGTGCCAGCAGCCTACCACCGGACCGGGAGGGCACCGGGGAGCTGTTTTTT.

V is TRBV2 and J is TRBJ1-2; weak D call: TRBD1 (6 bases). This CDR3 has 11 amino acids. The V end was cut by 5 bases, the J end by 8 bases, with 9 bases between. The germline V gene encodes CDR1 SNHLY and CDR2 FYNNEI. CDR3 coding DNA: TGTGCCAGCAGTCGGACAGAGGGCTACACCTTC. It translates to CASSRTEGYTF.

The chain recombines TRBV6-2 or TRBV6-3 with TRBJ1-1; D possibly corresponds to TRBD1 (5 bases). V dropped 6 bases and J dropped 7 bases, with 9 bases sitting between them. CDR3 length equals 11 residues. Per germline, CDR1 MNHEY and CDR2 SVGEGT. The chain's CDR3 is CASSTTGEAFF. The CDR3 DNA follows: TGTGCCAGCAGCACAACAGGTGAAGCTTTCTTT.

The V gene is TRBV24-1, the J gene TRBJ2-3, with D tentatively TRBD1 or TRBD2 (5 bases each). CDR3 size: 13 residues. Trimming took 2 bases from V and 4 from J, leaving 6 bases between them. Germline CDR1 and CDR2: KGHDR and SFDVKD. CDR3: CATSDWDADTQYF. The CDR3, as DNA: TGTGCCACCAGTGATTGGGACGCAGATACGCAGTATTTT.